This T cell receptor (beta chain) was identified in a study of shared clonotypes between healthy human individuals. Notes on the study in general: Shared clonotypes: about 5% naive CD4, 3.5% to 4% naive CD8, around 2.2% memory CD4, approximately 0.37% memory CD8. Shared clonotypes across all four donors exceeded non-shared ones in generation probability.

As to this clone: Its target is unknown.

CD45RA+ naive and CD45RA-negative memory subsets were separated from CD4+ cells. Sequencing was performed with immunoSEQ multiplex PCR; in TCRdb, only in-frame clones are kept and a portion is missing. The sample holds approximately 2.5 million clones, around nine tenths seen once. The sample consisted of naive CD4+ T cells sorted from blood. Indicated subset: CD45RA+ positively selected. The receptor's source is a man aged 18 to 35 in good health.

The CDR3 region is CAWSVVSAYEQYF. CDR3 DNA sequence: TGTGCCTGGAGTGTAGTAAGCGCCTACGAGCAGTACTTC. The V call is TRBV30, the J call TRBJ2-7, with D uncertain. V was cut by 0 bases and J by 2 bases, with 8 bases left in between. Germline V gene sequence: CDR1 GTSNPN, CDR2 SVGIG (reference sequence). The CDR3 is made up of 13 amino acids.